This T cell receptor beta chain was obtained from a study of blood T cells in healthy people across ages. Overall study: About one barcoded TCR beta cDNA was captured per two T cells.

V dropped 5 bases and J dropped 4; count of bases not matched to a gene: 5. The CDR3 has 13 residues. Germline assignment: CDR1 SGHRS and CDR2 YFSETQ. A sample-barcoded 5' primer and a J-beta primer mix were used in a second PCR of about 7 to 12 cycles. Every cDNA molecule bore a tag from a template-switch adaptor containing 12 random nucleotides. TCRdb itself ran the 5' RACE reads through MiXCR, one entry per CDR3 protein. The sample consists of 540,000 or so distinct CDR3 sequences, nearly 25% of them appearing once. The same sample was also used in a study of T cells of mothers and their children. That source adds: Regardless of relatedness, pairs show thymic selection shaping TCR recombination output in a similar manner. Compared with unrelated pairs, related mother-child pairs had slightly higher, non-significant overlap.

The clonotype was recovered from a boy between 10 and 17 years old in good health. Sequencing used blood. This sequence joins TRBV5-1 and TRBJ1-1, with TRBD1 identical over 7 bases. The CDR3 DNA is TGCGCCAGCAGAGGGGACAGTTCCACTGAAGCTTTCTTT. Its translation: CASRGDSSTEAFF.